A selection of T cell receptor beta chains follows, all from one sample in a study of T cell responses to AZD1222 COVID-19 vaccine. Libraries were prepared by immunoSEQ multiplex PCR; TCRdb keeps only in-frame clonotypes and omits some of them. This sample has around 120,000 clones; around nine tenths occur once, and the top ten carry less than 4.5%. Sample: peripheral blood, taken on day 0 of AZD1222 vaccination. Receptor source: an adult in good health. Both conserved end residues are trimmed from each CDR3. Fields, in order: J gene, clone size, V gene, CDR3 protein. Where a row states a size, it is once, few, many or the class of an expanded clone; other rows omit it.

TRBJ2-5 | - | TRBV2 | ASSDVSFANREEY
TRBJ1-1 | - | TRBV6-2/TRBV6-3 | ASSYGGTANTEAF
TRBJ2-3 | - | TRBV15 | ATSSPVYRGVKGDTQY
TRBJ1-1 | - | TRBV18 | ASSLSRGRDTEAF
TRBJ1-2 | - | TRBV10-2 | ASSESNMGTESGYT
TRBJ2-3 | - | TRBV4-1 | ASSPGDRTDTQY
TRBJ2-2 | - | TRBV5-6 | ASSPIGGTGELF
TRBJ1-2 | - | TRBV18 | ASSPPLGAPVYGYT
TRBJ1-5 | - | TRBV2 | ASSRDNNQPQH
TRBJ2-3 | - | TRBV10-2 | ASRGLAGVADTQY
TRBJ1-4 | - | TRBV6-5 | ASSYWEREKLF
TRBJ2-1 | - | TRBV4-2 | ASRVGGGPYNEQF
TRBJ1-1 | - | TRBV29-1 | SVVRRMNTEAF
TRBJ1-2 | - | TRBV4-1 | ASSQDQDRSYGYT
TRBJ2-5 | - | TRBV11-2 | ASSSTSGGETQY
TRBJ1-5 | - | TRBV7-8 | ATKQGSNPNQPQH
TRBJ1-1 | - | TRBV29-1 | SVVEPSLPNTEAF
TRBJ2-4 | - | TRBV27 | ATSPWGRGIAKNIQY
TRBJ1-1 | - | TRBV12-5 | ASGLVWWTEAF
TRBJ1-2 | - | TRBV2 | ASSGTGYGYT
TRBJ1-3 | - | TRBV9 | ASSPWDGVGNTIY
TRBJ1-1 | - | TRBV5-4 | ASRTGGSVNTEAF
TRBJ1-1 | - | TRBV9 | ASSVLQENTEAF
TRBJ2-7 | - | TRBV18 | ASSPPVAGAPEQY
TRBJ2-7 | - | TRBV6-5 | ASSGIGPYEQY
TRBJ2-1 | - | TRBV10-1 | ASSALRASSYNEQF
TRBJ2-3 | - | TRBV6-2/TRBV6-3 | ASSTGDTQY
TRBJ2-3 | - | TRBV7-9 | ASSLKQNTDTQY
TRBJ1-3 | - | TRBV5-6 | ASSPAGPGNTIY
TRBJ1-5 | - | TRBV12-3/TRBV12-4 | ASSLERQPQH
TRBJ2-2 | - | TRBV11-3 | ASSFSRTGELF
TRBJ2-4 | - | TRBV6-2/TRBV6-3 | ASSYSIVTATLIAKNIQY
TRBJ2-2 | - | TRBV7-7 | ASSLDGQGRTGELF
TRBJ2-1 | - | TRBV5-5 | ASSLGTGTYNEQF
TRBJ2-7 | - | TRBV5-1 | ASRQDGGWLGEQY
TRBJ2-2 | - | TRBV18 | ASSPTTGSNTGELF
TRBJ2-6 | - | TRBV5-4 | ASNFNRGAGANVLT
TRBJ1-6 | - | TRBV5-1 | ASSLEGRTLH
TRBJ1-1 | - | TRBV21-1 | ASSKEGGPAF
TRBJ1-4 | - | TRBV27 | ASSMTPSLLATNEKLF
TRBJ1-3 | - | TRBV19 | ASSIALLGNTIY
TRBJ1-1 | - | TRBV10-3 | AISGQGLTEAF
TRBJ2-2 | - | TRBV5-1 | ASSRNTGELF
TRBJ1-2 | - | TRBV12-3/TRBV12-4 | ASTTSLVFGYT
TRBJ2-5 | - | TRBV15 | ATSRDPGLETQY
TRBJ2-3 | - | TRBV5-1 | ASSSTGRSSTDTQY
TRBJ2-3 | - | TRBV7-3 | ASSLSTDTQY
TRBJ2-3 | once | TRBV10-3 | AIRRTSGGFTDTQY